This T cell receptor (beta chain) is drawn from a study of CD8+ T cells in alopecia areata. Study background: Tofacitinib dosing lasted 6 to 18 months, which was then followed by 6 months off drug.

Treatment described: oral pan-JAK inhibitor, 5-10 mg twice daily. Following RNA extraction, reverse transcription yielded cDNA that acted as the sequencing template. Sequencing used immunoSEQ multiplex PCR; TCRdb keeps in-frame clones, though not all of them. The table records 150,000 to 200,000 clones, roughly three fifths of them present only once. Trimming took off 6 bases at V and 4 bases at J, with 18 bases between the two ends. Looked up from germline, CDR1 is SGHTA and CDR2 is FQGNSA. The CDR3 length is 15 residues. The V and J genes are TRBV7-2 and TRBJ2-5; D possibly corresponds to TRBD1 (6 bases). The source material was CD4+ T cells sorted from blood, sampled between weeks 49 and 50, from a patient treated with tofacitinib. This clonotype originated in a human donor with alopecia areata. This chain's CDR3 is CASSKEGVAVETQYF. The CDR3 coding sequence is TGTGCCAGCAGTAAAGAGGGGGTAGCTGTAGAGACCCAGTACTTC.